These T cell receptor beta chains were read from a single sample in a study of vaccination and CD4 T cells after COVID-19. TCRdb redid the calling of the PCR reads with MiXCR, one entry per CDR3 protein. The sample consists of about 17,000 distinct CDR3 sequences, more than 25% of them appearing once. These receptors lack a known antigen. Sequencing was performed on cultured CD4+ T cells from blood. The origin of the receptors is a human donor with COVID-19. Both conserved end residues are part of each CDR3. The order of the fields is J gene, V gene, clone size, D gene, CDR3 protein, CDR3 DNA. The D gene is left open where the match is weak. Clone size is stated in some rows and not others, as once, few, many or a class when expanded.

TRBJ2-1 | TRBV12-3/TRBV12-4 | . | TRBD2 | CASSTRHAGGPWNEQFF | TGTGCCAGCAGCACTAGGCATGCGGGGGGGCCCTGGAATGAGCAGTTCTTC
TRBJ1-5 | TRBV12-3/TRBV12-4 | . | . | CASAGANSNQPQHF | TGTGCCAGTGCCGGGGCGAATAGCAATCAGCCCCAGCATTTT
TRBJ1-6 | TRBV28 | . | TRBD1 | CASSLLQGAGNSPLHF | TGTGCCAGCAGCCTACTCCAGGGGGCGGGAAATTCACCCCTCCACTTT
TRBJ2-7 | TRBV11-1 | . | . | CASSPLRGYEQYF | TGTGCCAGCAGCCCTTTAAGGGGCTACGAGCAGTACTTC
TRBJ1-2 | TRBV6-1 | few | TRBD1 | CASRRDRAKGYTF | TGTGCCAGCAGGAGGGACAGGGCAAAAGGCTACACCTTC
TRBJ2-4 | TRBV6-1 | . | TRBD1 | CASSEYRTGAPPKNIQYF | TGTGCCAGCAGTGAATATCGGACAGGGGCGCCCCCCAAAAACATTCAGTACTTC
TRBJ2-7 | TRBV15 | . | . | CATSRTPSYEQYF | TGTGCCACCAGTCGGACACCTTCCTACGAGCAGTACTTC
TRBJ1-6 | TRBV27 | medium-sized | TRBD1 | CASSLPQTGGNSPLHF | TGTGCCAGCAGTCTACCTCAAACAGGGGGTAATTCACCCCTCCACTTT
TRBJ2-7 | TRBV6-1 | . | . | CASTLGGGRWNKQYF | TGTGCCAGCACCCTTGGCGGGGGCCGGTGGAACAAGCAGTACTTC
TRBJ2-2 | TRBV6-4 | . | . | CASSDAPGTGELFF | TGTGCCAGCAGTGACGCACCGGGGACCGGGGAGCTGTTTTTT
TRBJ1-5 | TRBV7-9 | . | . | CASSSAGGYNQPQHF | TGTGCCAGCAGCTCCGCGGGGGGATACAATCAGCCCCAGCATTTT
TRBJ1-5 | TRBV20-1 | . | . | CSAGERGGRQPQHF | TGCAGTGCTGGAGAGAGGGGGGGCAGGCAGCCCCAGCATTTT